A selection of T cell receptor beta chains follows, all from one sample in a study of PD-1 blockade in classical Hodgkin lymphoma. Profiling relied on immunoSEQ multiplex PCR, and the TCRdb table lists in-frame clones only, not all of them. The table lists some 19,000 clones, about 81% of them singletons, with about 5.9% in the top ten. Sequences were derived from peripheral blood mononuclear cells (PBMCs), sampled at baseline. The receptors derive from a human donor with classical Hodgkin lymphoma. Each CDR3 is given with its conserved first and last residue. The D gene is left open where the match is weak. Part of the rows lack a size; the others show once, few, many or a class for expanded clones.

v_call	j_call	clone_size	d_call	cdr3_nt	cdr3_aa
TRBV7-9	TRBJ1-6	.	.	TGTGCCAGCAGGGGGGGCTCGAATTCACCCCTCCACTTT	CASRGGSNSPLHF
TRBV27	TRBJ2-7	.	.	TGTGCCAGCCGGAGGGGGGCTTCCTTCTACGAGCAGTACTTC	CASRRGASFYEQYF
TRBV7-8	TRBJ1-4	once	TRBD1	TGTGCCAGCAGCTGGGGGGACAGTCAACTGTTTTTT	CASSWGDSQLFF
TRBV5-3	TRBJ2-1	.	.	TGTGCCAGAAGTCAGGGAAGCAATGAGCAGTTCTTC	CARSQGSNEQFF
TRBV5-1	TRBJ2-1	.	.	TGCGCCAGCAGCTTGGCAGGGTCCAGCTCCTACAATGAGCAGTTCTTC	CASSLAGSSSYNEQFF
TRBV18	TRBJ1-1	.	TRBD1	TGTGCCAGCTCACCTCGGGACAGGGTTATGAACACTGAAGCTTTCTTT	CASSPRDRVMNTEAFF
TRBV6-5	TRBJ2-2	few	.	TGTGCCAGCAACTTTGTGGGGAACACCGGGGAGCTGTTTTTT	CASNFVGNTGELFF
TRBV7-2	TRBJ1-3	.	TRBD1	TGTGCCAGCAGCCGCGAGACAGGGTCCTCTGGAAACACCATATATTTT	CASSRETGSSGNTIYF
TRBV4-3	TRBJ1-2	.	.	TGCGCCAGCAGCCAAAGATGGGGGAACTATGGCTACACCTTC	CASSQRWGNYGYTF
TRBV28	TRBJ2-7	.	TRBD1	TGTGCCATTGGAGGGACAGGGCCATACGAGCAGTACTTC	CAIGGTGPYEQYF
TRBV6-6	TRBJ1-1	.	.	TGTGCCAGCAGCAGAGGGGAGGTAGCTTTCTTT	CASSRGEVAFF
TRBV28	TRBJ1-1	.	.	TGTGCCAGCACCACGGGTGGGCCGAACACTGAAGCTTTCTTT	CASTTGGPNTEAFF
TRBV29-1	TRBJ2-7	.	.	TGCAGCGTTGAAGATCTGAAGGGTCTCTCCTACGAGCAGTACTTC	CSVEDLKGLSYEQYF
TRBV4-2	TRBJ1-5	.	.	TGTGCCAGCAGCCACGGCGAAGGCAATCAGCCCCAGCATTTT	CASSHGEGNQPQHF
TRBV2	TRBJ1-5	.	.	TGTGCCAGCAGTGAAGGGGGGCCCCTACAGCCCCAGCATTTT	CASSEGGPLQPQHF
TRBV28	TRBJ2-5	.	TRBD2	TGTGCCAGCAGTCCATTTAGCGGGAGCGGTGAGACCCAGTACTTC	CASSPFSGSGETQYF